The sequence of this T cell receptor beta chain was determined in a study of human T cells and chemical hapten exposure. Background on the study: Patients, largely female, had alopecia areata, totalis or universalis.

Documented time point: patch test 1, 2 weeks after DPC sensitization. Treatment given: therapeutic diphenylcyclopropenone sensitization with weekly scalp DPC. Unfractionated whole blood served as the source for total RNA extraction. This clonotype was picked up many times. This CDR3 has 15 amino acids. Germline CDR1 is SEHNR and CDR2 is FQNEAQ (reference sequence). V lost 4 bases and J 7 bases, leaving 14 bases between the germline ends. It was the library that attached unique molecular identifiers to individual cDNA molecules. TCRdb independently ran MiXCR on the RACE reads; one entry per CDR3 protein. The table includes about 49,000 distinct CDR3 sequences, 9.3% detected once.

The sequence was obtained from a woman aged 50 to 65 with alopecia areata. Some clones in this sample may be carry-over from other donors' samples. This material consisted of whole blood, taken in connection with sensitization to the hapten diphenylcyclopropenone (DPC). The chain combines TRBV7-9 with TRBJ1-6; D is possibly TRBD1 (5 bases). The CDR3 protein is CASSSTGTRNSPLHF. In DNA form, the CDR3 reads TGTGCCAGCAGCTCGACCGGGACTAGGAATTCACCCCTCCACTTT.